What follows are 9 T cell receptor beta chains derived from one specimen sequenced in a study of cytomegalovirus exposure and HLA in healthy donors. The PCR employed 60 Vbeta primers together with 13 Jbeta primers. Data came from immunoSEQ multiplex PCR; TCRdb stores just in-frame clones and leaves some out. The table shows about 120,000 clones, with roughly 80% occurring only once. The material sequenced was PBMCs. The receptors were gathered from a man in his sixties in good health and CMV-seropositive.

CDR3 loop: CASSATGGEETQYF. In DNA form, the CDR3 reads TGTGCCAGCAGCGCGACAGGGGGCGAGGAGACCCAGTACTTC. This chain joins TRBV7-3 and TRBJ2-5, with 10 bases lining up with TRBD1. This CDR3 is built from 14 residues. The germline V gene encodes CDR1 SGHTA and CDR2 FQGTGA. Germline trimming cut 5 bases from V and 5 bases from J; bases unmatched to any gene: 5.

This clone was seen a handful of times. V is TRBV5-6 and J is TRBJ1-1; 8 bases are a match to TRBD1. Looked up from germline, CDR1 is SGHDT and CDR2 is YYEEEE. The CDR3 consists of 16 residues. The V gene end was trimmed by 0 bases and the J gene end by 5 bases; junction bases not matched to a gene: 9. The CDR3 DNA is TGTGCCAGCAGCTTGGCCGACAGGGGCCGCCCGACTGAAGCTTTCTTT. Its translation is CASSLADRGRPTEAFF.

This clone was detected only a few times. This rearrangement joins TRBV28 to TRBJ2-4; D perhaps matches TRBD1 (7 bases). This CDR3 contains 14 residues. Germline CDR1 is MDHEN and CDR2 is SYDVKM. V was trimmed by 3 bases and J by 6 bases, leaving 12 bases between them. In DNA, the CDR3 is TGTGCCAGCAGTTTGCGGCAGGGGGGAAACATTCAGTACTTC. Protein: CASSLRQGGNIQYF.

This clone turned up a few times. A junction end diverges from the germline sequence, so it may reflect a read error. The chain links TRBV18 to TRBJ2-6; TRBD1 might be the D (6 bases). This CDR3 is 18 amino acids long. Germline values: CDR1 KGHSH, CDR2 LQKENI. For the CDR3, the DNA is TGTGCCAGCTCACGTACCGGGACACTCGACTCTGGGGCCAACGGCCTGACTTTC. As protein: CASSRTGTLDSGANGLTF.

The chain recombines TRBV6-1 with TRBJ1-4; 10 bases are shared with TRBD1. Germline trimming cut 11 bases from V and 8 bases from J; bases unmatched to any gene: 11. The CDR3 has 14 residues. The germline V gene has CDR1 MNHNS and CDR2 SASEGT. Here the CDR3 reads CACTAGTGEEKLFF. Here the CDR3 DNA reads TGTGCCTGCACCGCCGGGACAGGGGAGGAAAAACTGTTTTTT.

With respect to this clone: The same CDR3 arises from other DNA sequences in this sample as well. The chain employs TRBV5-8 and TRBJ1-1, with 9 nucleotides matching TRBD1. The junction had 12 bases not matched to a gene; V was cut back by 0 bases and J by 6 bases. Germline V gene lookup returns CDR1 SGHTS and CDR2 YDEGEE. The CDR3 extends over 17 amino acids. CDR3 nucleotide sequence: TGTGCCAGCAGCTTGGCCCGGGACAGGGAACCGGACGCTGAAGCTTTCTTT. It specifies CASSLARDREPDAEAFF.

In its sample, this clone was seen a few times. CDR3 loop: CASSRDRGQRGNQPQHF. CDR3 DNA: TGTGCCAGCAGCCGGGACAGGGGGCAACGAGGCAATCAGCCCCAGCATTTT. The V gene is TRBV7-9, the J gene TRBJ1-5; TRBD1 matches 12 bases. CDR1 is SEHNR, CDR2 FQNEAQ, per germline (reference sequence). With 5 bases clipped from V and 2 bases from J, the junction kept 7 bases outside the gene matches. The CDR3 runs to 17 residues.

V is TRBV5-5 and J is TRBJ2-3; 7 nucleotides agree with TRBD1. CDR3 length: 16 residues. V was pared by 2 bases and J by 2 bases, with 8 bases of the junction left unmatched. Germline lookup yields CDR1 SGHKS and CDR2 YYEKEE (reference sequence). The CDR3 nucleotides are TGTGCCAGCAGCTTCTCCCGGACAGGCCACACAGATACGCAGTATTTT. As protein: CASSFSRTGHTDTQYF.

Note on this clone: Other DNA sequences in this sample translate to the same CDR3. This chain links TRBV30 with TRBJ2-7; D remains unclear. This CDR3 contains 13 residues. The germline V gene has CDR1 GTSNPN and CDR2 SVGIG (reference sequence). V lost 6 bases and J lost 4, with 16 bases in between. The CDR3 sequence: CACKEKPAYEQYF. Here the CDR3 DNA reads TGTGCCTGCAAGGAGAAGCCGGCATACGAGCAGTACTTC.